The present TCR beta chain was sequenced within a study of blood T cell repertoires in COVID-19. Trimming shortened V by 0 bases and J by 7 bases, and 13 bases separated the two germline ends. This CDR3 is built from 15 residues. Germline assignment: CDR1 MNHEY and CDR2 SMNVEV (reference sequence). Source study methods: The assay estimated nucleated cells by amplifying reference gene primers. Assay used: immunoSEQ multiplex PCR; TCRdb lists only in-frame clones, some missing. That table is the source of V, J and clone size, and D and trimming were worked out from the DNA. This sample carries almost 100,000 clones, approximately 86% of them seen once, and the ten largest clones take about a tenth.

This chain connects TRBV27 to TRBJ1-5; D ambiguous. This TCR was sampled from a man aged 50 or older with acute or convalescent COVID-19. Sequenced: peripheral blood. In DNA, the CDR3 is TGTGCCAGCAGTTTATCGAACGGTTCGCGACAGCCCCAGCATTTT. This encodes CASSLSNGSRQPQHF.